Following are 24 T cell receptor beta chains from one sample sequenced in a study of T cell repertoires in cytomegalovirus infection. TCRdb re-analysed the reads in MiXCR, keeping a single row per CDR3 protein. The top ten hold 40% to 60% of the sample, which has some 590,000 distinct CDR3 sequences, about 39% seen once. For these TCRs, the target antigens are not known. The sequencing here drew on cultured PBMCs, taken from culture after CMV antigen stimulation. All receptors come from a human donor in good health (CMV status not recorded). Some clones in this sample may be carry-over from other donors' samples.

To note about this clonotype: The junction shows a germline mismatch at one end, possibly a read error. The V call is TRBV5-3, the J call TRBJ2-7; TRBD2 matches 12 bases. TRBV5-3 is flagged as an ORF with uncertain function. The CDR3 consists of 15 residues. The CDR3 here is CASSSLAGGWNEQYF. Here the CDR3 DNA reads TGTGCCAGCAGCTCTCTAGCGGGAGGGTGGAACGAGCAGTACTTC.

This clonotype was picked up a small number of times. The chain employs TRBV12-5 and TRBJ2-3; 11 bases line up with TRBD1. The CDR3 is 15 residues long. The V gene end was trimmed by 7 bases and the J gene end by 5 bases; junction bases not matched to a gene: 8. Germline CDR1 reads LGHNT; CDR2 reads FRNRAP. The CDR3 loop is CASAPDRGRQDTQYF. The CDR3 bases are TGTGCTAGTGCCCCGGACAGGGGGCGCCAAGATACGCAGTATTTT.

V gene TRBV25-1 combines with J gene TRBJ2-1; 10 bases agree with TRBD2. CDR3 length equals 15 residues. The V gene end was trimmed by 8 bases and the J gene end by 3 bases; junction bases not matched to a gene: 7. Germline CDR1 MGHDK, CDR2 SYGVNS. For the CDR3, the DNA is TGTGCCAGCGGCAACAGCGGGAGGGTCTACAATGAGCAGTTCTTC. It translates to CASGNSGRVYNEQFF.

The genes are TRBV4-3 and TRBJ2-7; no reliable D call. The germline V and J ends were trimmed by 3 bases and 2 bases, with 11 bases remaining between them. This CDR3 has 14 amino acids. CDR1 is LGHNA and CDR2 is YSLEER in the germline V gene. The CDR3 DNA is TGCGCCAGCAGCCAGGGCAATCCCGCCTACGAGCAGTACTTC. Encoded protein: CASSQGNPAYEQYF.

CDR3 in amino acids: CASSSAGTAINLAGGPETQYF. DNA of the CDR3: TGTGCCAGCAGTTCCGCCGGGACAGCCATAAATCTGGCGGGGGGGCCGGAGACCCAGTACTTC. V and J are TRBV28 and TRBJ2-5, with 9 bases identical to TRBD2. The CDR3 length is 21 residues. Germline CDR1 and CDR2: MDHEN and SYDVKM. Trimming took 4 bases from V and 5 from J; bases not matched to a gene: 26.

This chain joins TRBV5-1 and TRBJ2-2; 9 positions match TRBD1. With 7 bases clipped from V and 4 bases from J, the junction kept 5 bases outside the gene matches. This CDR3 has 14 residues. Germline CDR1 and CDR2: SGHRS and YFSETQ. The CDR3 coding sequence is TGCGCCAGCGGGGGACAGGGCATCACCGGGGAGCTGTTTTTT. This codes for CASGGQGITGELFF.

V usage is TRBV6-5 and J usage is TRBJ1-2, with D uncertain. The V end lost 5 bases, the J end lost 5 bases, and 9 bases lay between the germline ends. Per germline, CDR1 MNHEY and CDR2 SVGAGI. CDR3 length equals 12 residues. CDR3: CASSRSSYGYTF. The CDR3, as DNA: TGTGCCAGCAGTAGATCATCTTATGGCTACACCTTC.

The rearrangement joins TRBV19 to TRBJ2-6, with D possibly matching TRBD1 (6 bases). The germline CDR1 and CDR2 sequences are LNHDA and SQIVND (reference sequence). Trimming pared 5 bases from V and 0 bases from J, leaving 17 bases between. This CDR3 has 18 residues. This chain's CDR3 is CASSLTPTGYSGANVLTF. In DNA, the CDR3 is TGTGCCAGTAGTCTTACACCAACAGGGTACTCTGGGGCCAACGTCCTGACTTTC.

This clonotype was seen at least ten times. The chain recombines TRBV7-2 with TRBJ2-3; D is perhaps TRBD1 (5 bases). Germline loops: CDR1 SGHTA, CDR2 FQGNSA. Trimming cost V 2 bases and J 2 bases, with 8 bases left between them. There are 14 residues in the CDR3. CDR3 bases: TGTGCCAGCAGCTTAAGACAGAACACAGATACGCAGTATTTT. This translates into CASSLRQNTDTQYF.

The CDR3 is CASSLTGTGVHEQYF. The CDR3 DNA reads TGTGCCAGCAGCTTAACTGGGACAGGGGTCCACGAGCAGTACTTC. V usage is TRBV7-2 and J usage is TRBJ2-7, with 10 positions matching TRBD1. Unmatched junction bases numbered 6, after V lost 2 bases and J lost 5 bases. Per the germline V gene, CDR1 is SGHTA and CDR2 is FQGNSA. The CDR3 is 15 residues long.

This clonotype has more than one count but fewer than ten. The J gene is TRBJ1-2, the V gene TRBV7-2; maybe TRBD1 (5 bases). This CDR3 spans 14 amino acids. The V end was cut by 5 bases, the J end by 6 bases, with 16 bases between. Germline V CDR1 and CDR2: SGHTA, FQGNSA. CDR3 coding DNA: TGTGCCAGCAGCCCGGGGACCCTCTCACATGGCTACACCTTC. Amino acids: CASSPGTLSHGYTF.

This rearrangement joins TRBV15 to TRBJ2-2; D ambiguous. The CDR3 totals 14 residues. The germline CDR1 and CDR2 sequences are LNHNV and YYDKDF (reference sequence). The V gene lost 4 bases and the J gene lost 6 bases, with 12 bases spanning the gap. This CDR3 reads CATSTRGRSGELFF. In DNA, the CDR3 is TGTGCCACCAGCACCCGAGGCCGTTCCGGGGAGCTGTTTTTT.

This clonotype came up a few times. The chain links TRBV7-8 to TRBJ1-1; no reliable D call. The CDR3 runs 15 residues. V was shortened by 7 bases and J by 3 bases, with 18 bases between the two germline ends. The germline gives CDR1 SGHVS, CDR2 FQNEAQ. CDR3 sequence reads: CASTISVEVYTEAFF. CDR3 nucleotide sequence: TGTGCCAGCACCATCTCGGTAGAGGTCTACACTGAAGCTTTCTTT.

In this sample, this clonotype turned up a few times. The genes are TRBV28 and TRBJ1-5; D may be TRBD1 (5 bases). The CDR3 sequence is 14 residues long. V dropped 8 bases and J dropped 6 bases, with 17 bases sitting between them. Germline-derived CDR1 and CDR2 are MDHEN and SYDVKM. For the CDR3, the DNA is TGTGCCAGCGGGCGAAGGGGTGATCGTCAGCCCCAGCATTTT. Protein: CASGRRGDRQPQHF.

This clonotype appeared once. The V call is TRBV7-6, the J call TRBJ1-1; maybe TRBD1 (6 bases). The length of the CDR3 is 13 residues. Germline V gene data show CDR1 as SGHVS and CDR2 as FNYEAQ. V lost 6 bases and J 4 bases, leaving 12 bases between the germline ends. CDR3 DNA: TGTGCCAGCAGTTTCGACAGGCTCACTGAAGCTTTCTTT. It codes for CASSFDRLTEAFF. Using reference TRBV7-6 and TRBJ1-1 for the parts outside the CDR3, the full variable domain is GAGVSQSPRYKVTKRGQDVALRCDPISGHVSLYWYRQALGQGPEFLTYFNYEAQQDKSGLPNDRFSAERPEGSISTLTIQRTEQRDSAMYRCASSFDRLTEAFFGQGTRLTVV.

This chain joins TRBV12-3 or TRBV12-4 and TRBJ2-3; possibly TRBD2 for D (5 bases). V was shortened by 3 bases and J by 8 bases, with 6 bases between the two germline ends. The CDR3 loop spans 11 amino acids. CDR3 sequence reads: CASSFEGTQYF. The DNA for the CDR3 is TGTGCCAGCAGTTTCGAGGGTACGCAGTATTTT.

The CDR3 DNA reads as TGCAGCGTTAGTAGCGGCTACGAGCAGTACTTC. Amino acid sequence: CSVSSGYEQYF. The genes are TRBV29-1 and TRBJ2-7, with D perhaps matching TRBD2 (6 bases). The CDR3 runs to 11 residues. Germline V CDR1 and CDR2: SQVTM, ANQGSEA. Trimming took 5 bases from V and 3 from J, leaving 8 bases between them.

This clonotype appeared a few times. The chain combines TRBV7-2 with TRBJ1-2, with D perhaps TRBD1 (5 bases). This CDR3 is built from 21 residues. The germline V gene encodes CDR1 SGHTA and CDR2 FQGNSA. Trimming removed 4 bases from V and 0 bases from J, with 30 bases in between. The CDR3, as DNA: TGTGCCAGCAGCTCCCCAGACAGTTGGATCTCCCATGGGCCATCTAACTATGGCTACACCTTC. This sequence encodes CASSSPDSWISHGPSNYGYTF.

This clonotype was observed a single time. The chain couples TRBV11-2 to TRBJ1-1; D is ambiguous. V was clipped by 6 bases and J by 2 bases, with 10 bases between them. Germline V gene lookup returns CDR1 SGHAT and CDR2 FQNNGV. The CDR3 is 13 amino acids. The CDR3 reads CASSGSFNTEAFF. CDR3 in DNA: TGTGCCAGCAGTGGGAGCTTTAACACTGAAGCTTTCTTT.

This clonotype has just a few counts. J is TRBJ1-5 and V is TRBV7-8; maybe TRBD1 (5 bases). In germline, CDR1 is SGHVS, CDR2 FQNEAQ. The CDR3 has 16 amino acids. Trimming stripped 1 base from V and 2 bases from J, with 12 bases between. CDR3: CASSLGRQGRNQPQHF. CDR3 in DNA: TGTGCCAGCAGCTTAGGTAGGCAGGGCCGCAATCAGCCCCAGCATTTT.

The V call is TRBV10-3, the J call TRBJ2-7; D gene unclear. The CDR3 spans 14 residues. Trimming removed 5 bases at V and 2 bases at J, with 13 bases between. Germline loops: CDR1 ENHRY, CDR2 SYGVKD. CDR3 bases: TGTGCCATCAGTCTGAAAATGTCAGCCTACGAGCAGTACTTC. Amino acid sequence: CAISLKMSAYEQYF.

J is TRBJ2-6 and V is TRBV12-3 or TRBV12-4; possible D gene TRBD1, 5 bases. Trimming left V 5 bases short and J 12 bases short, with 17 bases between. The CDR3 loop spans 14 amino acids. CDR3 sequence reads: CASSPDSLSSVLTF. The CDR3 bases are TGTGCCAGCAGTCCAGACAGCCTGTCCTCCGTCCTGACTTTC.

The rearrangement uses TRBV28 and TRBJ2-7, with D unclear. Trimming left V 5 bases short and J 2 bases short, with 10 bases between. The CDR3 has 13 amino acids. Germline V gene sequence: CDR1 MDHEN, CDR2 SYDVKM. The CDR3 DNA is TGTGCCAGCAGTCCCTTAGGGACCTACGAGCAGTACTTC. Protein: CASSPLGTYEQYF.

The chain employs TRBV5-1 and TRBJ1-1, with 9 bases lining up with TRBD1. Germline V gene data show CDR1 as SGHRS and CDR2 as YFSETQ. The CDR3 is made up of 16 amino acids. Losses at the gene ends were 1 base for V and 6 bases for J; bases not matched to a gene: 10. The CDR3 reads CASSLLPGQGGAEAFF. CDR3 sequence (DNA): TGCGCCAGCAGCTTGCTACCGGGACAGGGAGGGGCTGAAGCTTTCTTT.